The TCR beta chain described here comes from a study of blood T cells in healthy people across ages. The germline V gene encodes CDR1 MNHEY and CDR2 SMNVEV (reference sequence). There are 14 residues in the CDR3. The use of a sample-barcoded 5' primer and a J-beta primer mix characterized a second PCR of about 6 to 12 cycles. TCRdb analysed the 5' RACE reads with MiXCR anew, one entry per CDR3 protein. Here the sample spans about 1,600,000 distinct CDR3 sequences, around two fifths being singletons. The source is a woman younger than 30 in good health. The chain carries TRBV27 and TRBJ2-1; possibly TRBD2 for D (7 bases). The last part of the DNA fits TRBJ2-7 better; the J call may be wrong. The specimen was blood. The CDR3 bases are TGTGCCAGCGGGGAGGGGGACTCCTACAATGAGCAGTACTTC. Residues: CASGEGDSYNEQYF.